The rows below give T cell receptor beta chains drawn from one sample of a study of T cells in tuberculosis. Only in-frame clones appear in the TCRdb table, and some are missing; sequencing was by immunoSEQ multiplex PCR. The table records around 30,000 clones, just over 90% of them present only once. Material: PBMCs. The receptor set was obtained from a donor aged 10-29 years with latent tuberculosis or without tuberculosis infection. Both conserved end residues are part of each CDR3. D genes are given only for firm matches. Clone size is not always given. Where it is, it says once, few, many or a class for expanded clones.

v_call	d_call	cdr3_length	clone_size	j_call	cdr3_aa	cdr3_nt
TRBV6-5	-	14	-	TRBJ2-7	CASSFLRGSYEQYF	TGTGCCAGCAGTTTCCTTAGGGGGTCCTACGAGCAGTACTTC
TRBV18	TRBD1	16	-	TRBJ2-3	CASSPPDRYSTDTQYF	TGTGCCAGCTCACCACCGGACAGGTATAGCACAGATACGCAGTATTTT
TRBV27	TRBD1	19	-	TRBJ1-2	CASSSRTRTGPSKPYGYTF	TGTGCCAGCAGTTCCCGTACCCGGACAGGGCCGTCAAAGCCTTATGGCTACACCTTC
TRBV29-1	-	13	-	TRBJ2-1	CSVSTPSGNSQFF	TGCAGCGTTTCAACACCCTCCGGGAACTCGCAGTTCTTC
TRBV6-5	-	13	-	TRBJ2-1	CASRNRIDNEQFF	TGTGCCAGCAGGAACAGGATTGACAATGAGCAGTTCTTC
TRBV27	TRBD2	16	-	TRBJ2-1	CASSLGASGSYNEQFF	TGTGCCAGCAGTTTAGGGGCTAGCGGCTCCTACAATGAGCAGTTCTTC
TRBV15	-	16	-	TRBJ2-3	CATSRDLGGGEDTQYF	TGTGCCACCAGCAGAGATCTGGGAGGGGGGGAAGATACGCAGTATTTT
TRBV28	-	13	-	TRBJ1-5	CASSRPGNPPQHF	TGTGCCAGCAGTAGGCCAGGGAATCCGCCCCAGCATTTT
TRBV13	TRBD2	15	once	TRBJ2-3	CASSGGASGTDTQYF	TGTGCCAGCAGCGGCGGGGCTAGCGGGACTGATACGCAGTATTTT
TRBV5-4	-	14	-	TRBJ2-3	CASSTGGEGDTQYF	TGTGCCAGCAGTACGGGGGGCGAAGGGGATACGCAGTATTTT
TRBV18	-	16	-	TRBJ2-7	CASALTTASATYEQYF	TGTGCCAGCGCCCTAACCACAGCTAGCGCGACCTACGAGCAGTACTTC